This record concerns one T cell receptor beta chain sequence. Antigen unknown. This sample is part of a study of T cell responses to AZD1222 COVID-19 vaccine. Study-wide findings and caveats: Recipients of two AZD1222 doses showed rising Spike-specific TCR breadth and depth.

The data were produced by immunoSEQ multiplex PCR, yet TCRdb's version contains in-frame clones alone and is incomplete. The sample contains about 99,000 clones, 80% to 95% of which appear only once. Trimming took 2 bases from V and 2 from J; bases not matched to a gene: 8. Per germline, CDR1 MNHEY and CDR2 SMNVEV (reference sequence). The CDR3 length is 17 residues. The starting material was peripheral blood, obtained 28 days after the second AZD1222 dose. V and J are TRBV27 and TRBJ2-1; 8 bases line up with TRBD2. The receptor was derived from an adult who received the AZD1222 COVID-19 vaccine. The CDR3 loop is CASSLGLAGGPYNEQFF. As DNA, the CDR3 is TGTGCCAGCAGTTTAGGACTCGCGGGAGGACCCTACAATGAGCAGTTCTTC.